The T cell receptor beta chain under discussion was sequenced for a study of shared clonotypes between healthy human individuals. On the study more broadly: Each donor's CD4 naive and CD4 memory cells filled three plates apiece, CD8 naive two, and CD8 memory one.

The study, taken as a whole, reports: Despite large depth, sorted-subset datasets appeared incompletely sequenced. Between several donors, naive CD4 clonotypes were shared at a level of about 5%. Only blood underwent sampling, and tissue repertoires likely differ.

Sequencing was performed with immunoSEQ multiplex PCR; in TCRdb, only in-frame clones are kept and a portion is missing. Among around 940,000 clones, about three quarters were seen once, and the ten largest hold approximately 1.5%. The V and J ends lost 0 bases and 0 bases respectively, with 8 bases between them. The CDR3 loop spans 15 amino acids. CDR1 PRHDT and CDR2 FYEKMQ come from the germline V gene (reference sequence). Details on this clone: Its specificity is unknown.

The TCR sequence derives from a man between 18 and 29 years old in good health. This rearrangement joins TRBV13 to TRBJ1-1; no definite D call. The sample comprised memory CD4+ T cells sorted from blood. Subset specified: CD45RA-negative fraction. As DNA, the CDR3 is TGTGCCAGCAGCTTAGGCCTTCGGGTGAACACTGAAGCTTTCTTT. Residues: CASSLGLRVNTEAFF. Looking up the rest from reference TRBV13 and TRBJ1-1 gives the full variable domain: AAGVIQSPRHLIKEKRETATLKCYPIPRHDTVYWYQQGPGQDPQFLISFYEKMQSDKGSIPDRFSAQQFSDYHSELNMSSLELGDSALYFCASSLGLRVNTEAFFGQGTRLTVV.